This TCR beta chain was observed in a study of vaccination and CD4 T cells after COVID-19. Study-wide context: A median of about 100 days (range 35 to 161) separated diagnosis from post-COVID sampling. SARS-CoV-2, HCoV-NL63, HCoV-OC43 and HCoV-229E supplied the overlapping spike peptides used to stimulate cells.

Sequence data for DNA of cultured CD4+ T cells were generated by the Oncomine TCR Beta short-read assay. TCRdb re-called the PCR reads with MiXCR, one entry per CDR3 protein. The sample yields more than 20,000 distinct CDR3 sequences, 50% seen once. Specified treatment: approximately 9-day PBMC culture with coronavirus spike peptide pools or control peptides (ViraFEST assay). A remark on this clonotype: Its antigen is undetermined.

The TCR was taken from a human donor who received a COVID-19 vaccine. Sequencing used CD4+ T cells from blood, cultured in vitro, obtained before SARS-CoV-2 vaccination.

CDR3 nucleotide sequence: TGCAGTGCGACCCCCCCAAGTCTCCAATCTAGCACAGATACGCAGTATTTT. Translated: CSATPPSLQSSTDTQYF. V and J are TRBV20-1 and TRBJ2-3, with D unresolved. Germline CDR1 reads DFQATT; CDR2 reads SNEGSKA (reference sequence). Trimming took 6 bases from V and 0 from J, leaving 22 bases between them. This CDR3 comprises 17 residues.